The 7 T cell receptor beta chains below all came from one sample that was sequenced in a study of T cells in Graves' hyperthyroidism and ophthalmopathy. RNA transcripts were the template for amplifying TCR beta CDR3 regions. The HTBI primer set was used in a first-round RT-PCR of the TCR CDR3. TCRdb reanalysed the multiplex PCR reads using MiXCR and keeps one entry per CDR3 protein. The repertoire includes a few hundred thousand distinct CDR3 sequences, 46% of them detected once, and 8.2% sits in the top ten. The source material was peripheral blood or thyroid tissue (not recorded which). These receptors originate from a woman aged 18 to 35 with Graves' hyperthyroidism.

This clonotype appeared a few times. This chain joins TRBV20-1 and TRBJ2-5; D may be TRBD2 (5 bases). Looked up from germline, CDR1 is DFQATT and CDR2 is SNEGSKA (reference sequence). V was trimmed by 0 bases and J by 2 bases, leaving 13 bases between them. This CDR3 is 15 amino acids long. The CDR3 spells CSAREGKAEQETQYF. The DNA for the CDR3 is TGCAGTGCTAGAGAGGGGAAAGCGGAACAAGAGACCCAGTACTTC.

This clonotype was seen only a few times. The rearrangement uses TRBV2 and TRBJ1-3; 9 bases match TRBD1. Trimming took 3 bases from V and 3 from J; bases not matched to a gene: 6. Per the germline V gene, CDR1 is SNHLY and CDR2 is FYNNEI. The CDR3 contains 16 residues. The CDR3 nucleotides are TGTGCCAGCAGTGAGAGACAGACAGGGGGTGGAAACACCATATATTTT. This sequence encodes CASSERQTGGGNTIYF. Looking up the rest from reference TRBV2 and TRBJ1-3 gives the full variable domain: EPEVTQTPSHQVTQMGQEVILRCVPISNHLYFYWYRQILGQKVEFLVSFYNNEISEKSEIFDDQFSVERPDGSNFTLKIRSTKLEDSAMYFCASSERQTGGGNTIYFGEGSWLTVV.

Concerning this clonotype itself: At one boundary the junction diverges from the germline segment, which might be a read error. This chain links TRBV9 with TRBJ2-7, with no clear D. Germline CDR1 SGDLS, CDR2 YYNGEE. The CDR3 is made up of 15 amino acids. CDR3: CASSQFQDLSYEQYF. CDR3 sequence (DNA): TGCGCCAGCAGCCAATTCCAAGATTTGTCGTACGAGCAGTACTTC.

The chain links TRBV7-9 to TRBJ2-5; the D gene is possibly TRBD2 (5 bases). Deletions cut 5 bases from V and 3 bases from J, with 16 bases between. The CDR3 consists of 15 residues. In germline, CDR1 is SEHNR, CDR2 FQNEAQ (reference sequence). DNA of the CDR3: TGTGCCAGCAGCCTTACCCCAGCGGAGAAAGAGACCCAGTACTTC. Translation gives CASSLTPAEKETQYF.

This clonotype was counted only a few times. CDR3 sequence reads: CASSLAPGLYEQYF. CDR3 nucleotides: TGTGCCAGCAGCTTAGCACCAGGCCTCTACGAGCAGTACTTC. The chain employs TRBV7-2 and TRBJ2-7; D remains unclear. Germline lookup yields CDR1 SGHTA and CDR2 FQGNSA. CDR3 length equals 14 residues. Trimming stripped 0 bases from V and 3 bases from J, with 9 bases between.

Concerning this clonotype itself: A much larger clone sits a single nucleotide away, making a read error possible. The chain combines TRBV10-3 with TRBJ2-7; 7 bases are a match to TRBD1. The CDR3 has 12 amino acids. Per germline, CDR1 ENHRY and CDR2 SYGVKD. Unmatched junction bases numbered 8, after V lost 6 bases and J lost 9 bases. The CDR3 region has the DNA TGTGCCATCAGAAACGGACAGGCCGGGCAGTACTTC. Amino acid sequence: CAIRNGQAGQYF.

This chain uses TRBV25-1 with TRBJ2-3, with 12 bases lining up with TRBD2. This CDR3 is built from 16 residues. With V trimmed by 0 bases and J by 6 bases, 4 bases remained unmatched. CDR1 and CDR2 from the germline V gene are MGHDK and SYGVNS. In DNA form, the CDR3 reads TGTGCCAGCAGTGAATACGGTCTAGCGGGAGGGGATACGCAGTATTTT. This gives the protein CASSEYGLAGGDTQYF. The whole variable domain, remainder taken from reference TRBV25-1 and TRBJ2-3, is EADIYQTPRYLVIGTGKKITLECSQTMGHDKMYWYQQDPGMELHLIHYSYGVNSTEKGDLSSESTVSRIRTEHFPLTLESARPSHTSQYLCASSEYGLAGGDTQYFGPGTRLTVL.